This TCR beta chain was captured by sequencing in a study of blood T cell repertoires in COVID-19. The overall study: Collection of acute and convalescent COVID-19 samples took place in the United States, Italy and Spain. Sample material is recorded as cDNA or gDNA derived from T cells, B-cell-depleted T cells, or PBMCs.

Germline V gene data show CDR1 as KGHSY and CDR2 as FQNENV. The CDR3 covers 14 residues. The germline V and J ends were trimmed by 2 bases and 8 bases, with 15 bases remaining between them. Seattle patients were enrolled while actively infected and followed longitudinally. In the original workflow: Reference gene primer amplification yielded estimated nucleated cell counts. The method was immunoSEQ multiplex PCR; TCRdb's version includes in-frame clones alone and lacks a portion of them. V, J and clone size reflect that table, while D and trimming were determined from the DNA. The sample comprises roughly 180,000 clones, 65% to 85% of which are singletons, and 6.5% to 7.5% rests with the top ten.

The rearrangement links TRBV16 to TRBJ1-2, with D possibly TRBD1 on 6 matching bases. Sequencing was carried out using peripheral blood. The clonotype comes from a woman aged 35 to 49 with COVID-19, enrolled during active disease. CDR3 nucleotides: TGTGCCAGCAGCCAAAAGGGAACAGGGAGCGGCTACACCTTC. This translates into CASSQKGTGSGYTF.